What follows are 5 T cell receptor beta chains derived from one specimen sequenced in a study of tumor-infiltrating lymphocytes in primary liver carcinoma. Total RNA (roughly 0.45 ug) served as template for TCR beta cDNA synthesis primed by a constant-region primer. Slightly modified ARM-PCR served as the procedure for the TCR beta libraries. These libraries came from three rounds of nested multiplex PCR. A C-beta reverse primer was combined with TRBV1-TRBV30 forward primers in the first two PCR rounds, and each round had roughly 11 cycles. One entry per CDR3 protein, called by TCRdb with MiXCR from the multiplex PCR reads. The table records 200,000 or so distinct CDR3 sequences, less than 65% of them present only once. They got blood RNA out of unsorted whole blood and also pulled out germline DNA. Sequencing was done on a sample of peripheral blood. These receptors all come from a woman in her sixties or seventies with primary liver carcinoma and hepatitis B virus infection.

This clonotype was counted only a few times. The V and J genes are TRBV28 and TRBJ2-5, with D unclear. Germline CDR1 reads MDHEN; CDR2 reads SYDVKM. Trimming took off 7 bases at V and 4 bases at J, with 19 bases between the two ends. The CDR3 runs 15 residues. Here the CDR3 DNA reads TGTGCCAGCAACCCCCTTTTCTGGGGTACAGAGACCCAGTACTTC. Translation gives CASNPLFWGTETQYF.

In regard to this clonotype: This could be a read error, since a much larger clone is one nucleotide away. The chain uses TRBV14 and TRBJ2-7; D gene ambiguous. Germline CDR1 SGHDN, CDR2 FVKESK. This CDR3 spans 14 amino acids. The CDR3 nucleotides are TGTGCCGGCAGCCTTAAAGACGGCTCCTACGAGCAGTACTTC. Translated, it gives CAGSLKDGSYEQYF.

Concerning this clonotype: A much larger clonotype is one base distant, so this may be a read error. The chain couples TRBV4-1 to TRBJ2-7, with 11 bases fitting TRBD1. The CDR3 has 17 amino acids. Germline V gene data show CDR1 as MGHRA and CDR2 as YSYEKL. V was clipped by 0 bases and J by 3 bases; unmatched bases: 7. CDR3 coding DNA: TGCGCCAGCAGCCAAGAAGAACCGGGACAGGGGGTCTACGAGCAGTACTTC. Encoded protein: CASSQEEPGQGVYEQYF.

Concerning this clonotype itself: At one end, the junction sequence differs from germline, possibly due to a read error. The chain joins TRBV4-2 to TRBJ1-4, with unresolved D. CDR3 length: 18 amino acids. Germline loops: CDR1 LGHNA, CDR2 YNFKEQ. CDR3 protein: CASSQDIVFDKRNEKLFF. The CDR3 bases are TGTGCCAGCAGCCAAGATATTGTATTCGACAAAAGGAATGAAAAGCTGTTTTTT.

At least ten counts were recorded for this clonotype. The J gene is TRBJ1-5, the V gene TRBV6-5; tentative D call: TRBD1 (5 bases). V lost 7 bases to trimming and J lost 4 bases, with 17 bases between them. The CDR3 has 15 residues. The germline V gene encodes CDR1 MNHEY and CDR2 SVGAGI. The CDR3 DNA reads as TGTGCCAGCAAGACCACCGGGACCGCGAATCAGCCCCAGCATTTT. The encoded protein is CASKTTGTANQPQHF.